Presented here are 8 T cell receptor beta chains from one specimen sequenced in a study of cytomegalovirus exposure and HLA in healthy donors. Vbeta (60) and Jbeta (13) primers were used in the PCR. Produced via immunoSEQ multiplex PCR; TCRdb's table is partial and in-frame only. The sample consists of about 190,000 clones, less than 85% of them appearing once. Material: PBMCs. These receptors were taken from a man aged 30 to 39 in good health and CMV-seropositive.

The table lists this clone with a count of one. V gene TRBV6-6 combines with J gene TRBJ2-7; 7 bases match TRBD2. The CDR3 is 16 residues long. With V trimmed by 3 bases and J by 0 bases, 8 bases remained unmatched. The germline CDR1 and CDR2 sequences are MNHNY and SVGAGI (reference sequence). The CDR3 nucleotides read TGTGCCAGCAGTTATCGGCTAGCGGAGGGCTCCTACGAGCAGTACTTC. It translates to CASSYRLAEGSYEQYF.

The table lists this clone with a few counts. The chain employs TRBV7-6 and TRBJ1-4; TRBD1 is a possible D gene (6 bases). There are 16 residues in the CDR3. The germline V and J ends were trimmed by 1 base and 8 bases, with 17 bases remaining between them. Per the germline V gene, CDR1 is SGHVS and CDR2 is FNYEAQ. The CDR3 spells CASSLGNQGSGEKLFF. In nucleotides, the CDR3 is TGTGCCAGCAGCTTAGGGAATCAGGGGAGTGGGGAAAAACTGTTTTTT.

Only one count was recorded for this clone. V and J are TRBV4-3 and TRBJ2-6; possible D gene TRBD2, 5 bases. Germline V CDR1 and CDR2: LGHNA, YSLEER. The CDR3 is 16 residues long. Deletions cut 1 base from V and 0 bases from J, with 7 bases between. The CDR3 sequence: CASSQGESSGANVLTF. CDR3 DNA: TGCGCCAGCAGCCAAGGGGAGAGCTCTGGGGCCAACGTCCTGACTTTC.

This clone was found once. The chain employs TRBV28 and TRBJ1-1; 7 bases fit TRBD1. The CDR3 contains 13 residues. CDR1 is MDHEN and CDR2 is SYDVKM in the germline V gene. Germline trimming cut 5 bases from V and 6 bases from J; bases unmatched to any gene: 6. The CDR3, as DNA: TGTGCCAGCAGTATGACAGGGACGCCTGAAGCTTTCTTT. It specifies CASSMTGTPEAFF.

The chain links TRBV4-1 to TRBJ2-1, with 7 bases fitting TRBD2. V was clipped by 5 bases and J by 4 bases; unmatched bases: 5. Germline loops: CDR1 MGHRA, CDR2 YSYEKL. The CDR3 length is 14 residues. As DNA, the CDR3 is TGCGCCAGCAGCACGTGGGGGGGGTACAATGAGCAGTTCTTC. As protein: CASSTWGGYNEQFF.

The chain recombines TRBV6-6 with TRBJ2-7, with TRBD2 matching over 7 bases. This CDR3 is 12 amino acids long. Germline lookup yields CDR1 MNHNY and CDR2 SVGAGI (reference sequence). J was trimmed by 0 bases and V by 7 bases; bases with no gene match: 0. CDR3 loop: CASKRDSYEQYF. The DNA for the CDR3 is TGTGCCAGCAAGCGGGACTCCTACGAGCAGTACTTC.

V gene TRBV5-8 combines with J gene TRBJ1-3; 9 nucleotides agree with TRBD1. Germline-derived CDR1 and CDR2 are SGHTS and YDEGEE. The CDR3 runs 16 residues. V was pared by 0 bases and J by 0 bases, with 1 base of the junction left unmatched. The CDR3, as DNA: TGTGCCAGCAGCTTGGCGGGACAGGGCTCTGGAAACACCATATATTTT. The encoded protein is CASSLAGQGSGNTIYF.

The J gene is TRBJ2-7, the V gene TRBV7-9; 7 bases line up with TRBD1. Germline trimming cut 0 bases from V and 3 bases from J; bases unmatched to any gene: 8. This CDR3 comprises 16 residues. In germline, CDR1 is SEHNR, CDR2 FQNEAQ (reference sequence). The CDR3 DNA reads TGTGCCAGCAGCTTAGCTGGACAGGCCGGAAACTACGAGCAGTACTTC. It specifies CASSLAGQAGNYEQYF. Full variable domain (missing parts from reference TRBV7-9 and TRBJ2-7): DTGVSQNPRHKITKRGQNVTFRCDPISEHNRLYWYRQTLGQGPEFLTYFQNEAQLEKSRLLSDRFSAERPKGSFSTLEIQRTEQGDSAMYLCASSLAGQAGNYEQYFGPGTRLTVT.